This T cell receptor beta chain was sequenced during a study of cytomegalovirus exposure and HLA in healthy donors. The count of this clone is one. This PCR relied on a set of 60 Vbeta primers and 13 Jbeta primers. Repertoires were generated with immunoSEQ multiplex PCR, while TCRdb's copy carries only in-frame clones and drops some. Of some 190,000 clones listed, 80% to 90% are singletons. There are 13 residues in the CDR3. Germline loops: CDR1 SGHTS, CDR2 YDEGEE. V lost 5 bases and J 5 bases, leaving 14 bases between the germline ends. The genes are TRBV5-8 and TRBJ2-7; D may be TRBD1 (6 bases). This TCR was sampled from a man aged 35-49 years in good health and CMV-seropositive. Specimen: PBMCs. The CDR3 sequence: CASRHPQGNEQYF. DNA for the CDR3: TGTGCCAGCAGACACCCACAGGGCAACGAGCAGTACTTC. The entire variable domain, with the rest obtained from reference TRBV5-8 and TRBJ2-7, is as follows: EAGVTQSPTHLIKTRGQQATLRCSPISGHTSVYWYQQALGLGLQFLLWYDEGEERNRGNFPPRFSGRQFPNYSSELNVNALELEDSALYLCASRHPQGNEQYFGPGTRLTVT.